A selection of T cell receptor beta chains follows, all from one sample in a study of early T cells in non-severe SARS-CoV-2 infection. TCRdb passed the 5' RACE reads through MiXCR, listing each CDR3 protein once. The data show just under 65,000 distinct CDR3 sequences, more than 5.5% seen once. The starting material was whole blood, obtained at baseline. All receptors come from an adult who was a healthcare worker with PCR-confirmed SARS-CoV-2 infection or an uninfected control (not recorded which). Both conserved end residues are part of each CDR3. Fields, in order: D gene, CDR3 length, J gene, clone size, V gene, CDR3 DNA, CDR3 protein. The D gene is left open where the match is weak. Clone size is stated in some rows and not others, as once, few, many or a class when expanded.

-	13	TRBJ1-1	many	TRBV20-1	TGCAGTGCTAGGAGGGTGGCAGGCACTGAAGCTTTCTTT	CSARRVAGTEAFF
-	15	TRBJ1-5	many	TRBV5-6	TGTGCCAGCAGCTATGGGGTTGGTAGCAGCCAGCCCCAGCATTTT	CASSYGVGSSQPQHF
-	12	TRBJ2-1	many	TRBV18	TGTGCCAGCTCACCTTCAGTTAATGAGCAGTTCTTC	CASSPSVNEQFF
-	14	TRBJ2-6	-	TRBV19	TGTGCCAGTAGTATTGTGATTGGGGCCAACGTCCTGACTTTC	CASSIVIGANVLTF
-	14	TRBJ2-5	many	TRBV9	TGTGCCAGCAGCGTAGGCGGGGCGGGGGAGACCCAGTACTTC	CASSVGGAGETQYF
TRBD1	14	TRBJ2-7	-	TRBV10-2	TGCGCCAGCGGACATCCGGGACAGGGATACGAGCAGTACTTC	CASGHPGQGYEQYF
-	12	TRBJ2-5	few	TRBV6-2/TRBV6-3	TGTGCCAGCAGTTTACGTCAAGAGACCCAGTACTTC	CASSLRQETQYF
TRBD1	15	TRBJ1-2	many	TRBV6-5	TGTGCCAGCAGAATAGCACAGGGGAGCGGCTATGGCTACACCTTC	CASRIAQGSGYGYTF
-	14	TRBJ2-2	many	TRBV7-3	TGTGCCAGCAGCTTTGGAAGAGGCACCGGGGAGCTGTTTTTT	CASSFGRGTGELFF
-	12	TRBJ1-2	many	TRBV20-1	TGCAGTGCTAGAGGGGAGGGCTATGGCTACACCTTC	CSARGEGYGYTF
TRBD1	14	TRBJ1-6	few	TRBV12-3/TRBV12-4	TGTGCCAGCAGGGACAGGGTACATAATTCACCCCTCCACTTT	CASRDRVHNSPLHF
TRBD2	16	TRBJ2-2	once	TRBV5-1	TGCGCCAGCAGCTTGGGGACTAGCGGGAACACCGGGGAGCTGTTTTTT	CASSLGTSGNTGELFF
TRBD2	17	TRBJ2-1	-	TRBV7-6	TGTGCCAGCAGCCCCGGACTAGCGGGAACGTCCTACAATGAGCAGTTCTTC	CASSPGLAGTSYNEQFF
TRBD1	14	TRBJ1-1	many	TRBV11-2	TGTGCCAGCAGCTGGGGGACAGCGAACACTGAAGCTTTCTTT	CASSWGTANTEAFF
-	13	TRBJ1-5	-	TRBV10-3	TGTGCCATCAGTGCGACAGACAATCAGCCCCAGCATTTT	CAISATDNQPQHF
TRBD1	13	TRBJ2-1	few	TRBV29-1	TGCAGCACTTGGGACAGGGACTACAATGAGCAGTTCTTC	CSTWDRDYNEQFF
-	14	TRBJ1-1	medium-sized	TRBV5-6	TGTGCCAGCAGCCTAGACGTATCGAACACTGAAGCTTTCTTT	CASSLDVSNTEAFF
-	14	TRBJ2-7	many	TRBV7-6	TGTGCCAGCAGCTTAGAGGTCAGGGCGAACGAGCAGTACTTC	CASSLEVRANEQYF
-	12	TRBJ2-5	many	TRBV6-1	TGTGCCAGCGCCACGGGCGGCGAGACCCAGTACTTC	CASATGGETQYF
-	14	TRBJ1-3	-	TRBV30	TGTGCCTGGAGTGTGACAGCCTCTGGAAACACCAAATATTTT	CAWSVTASGNTKYF
-	15	TRBJ2-1	many	TRBV7-2	TGTGCCAGCAGCCCAGGAGACGGACCCTACAATGAGCAGTTCTTC	CASSPGDGPYNEQFF
TRBD1	20	TRBJ2-6	-	TRBV4-3	TGCGCCAGCAGCCAAGATATCAACAGGGGAGTAAGCTCTGGGGCCAACGTCCTGACTTTC	CASSQDINRGVSSGANVLTF
TRBD1	14	TRBJ1-2	many	TRBV7-2	TGTGCCAGCAGTTCCACAGGGGCGGCCTATGGCTACACCTTC	CASSSTGAAYGYTF
-	15	TRBJ1-2	-	TRBV6-2/TRBV6-3	TGTGCCAGCATGTTTTTCCGGGATCGGGACTATGGCTACACCTTC	CASMFFRDRDYGYTF
-	14	TRBJ2-7	-	TRBV6-2/TRBV6-3	TGTGCCAGCAGTTCCCAACGGGTAACCTACGAGCAGTACTTC	CASSSQRVTYEQYF
-	17	TRBJ2-1	few	TRBV4-2	TGTGCCAGCAGCCAAGAAGTAGTACAGATCTCCTACAATGAGCAGTTCTTC	CASSQEVVQISYNEQFF
TRBD2	18	TRBJ2-3	many	TRBV20-1	TGCAGTGCGAATCCGGGACTAGCGGGAGTCAGACCTTTAGATACGCAGTATTTT	CSANPGLAGVRPLDTQYF
-	15	TRBJ1-1	few	TRBV4-1	TGCGCCAGCAGCCAAGTCTTAGATCCGGGCACTGAAGCTTTCTTT	CASSQVLDPGTEAFF
TRBD2	15	TRBJ2-4	many	TRBV6-2/TRBV6-3	TGTGCCAGCACCCTAGCGGGAGTGGCCAAAAACATTCAGTACTTC	CASTLAGVAKNIQYF
-	15	TRBJ2-3	-	TRBV11-2	TGTGCCAGCAGCTTATTAAGGCTTAGCACAGATACGCAGTATTTT	CASSLLRLSTDTQYF
-	13	TRBJ2-5	many	TRBV28	TGTGCCAGCAGTTTATCGGCGGAAGAGACCCAGTACTTC	CASSLSAEETQYF
-	15	TRBJ2-1	medium-sized	TRBV4-2	TGTGCCAGCAGCCAAGTAGGGGGGGCGGATAATGAGCAGTTCTTC	CASSQVGGADNEQFF
TRBD2	14	TRBJ2-7	many	TRBV19	TGTGCCAGTAGTGCGGGAGTAGGGCTACGCGAGCAGTACTTC	CASSAGVGLREQYF
-	20	TRBJ2-6	many	TRBV7-5	-	CISVSEAVTSGRSGANVLTF
-	15	TRBJ2-3	many	TRBV15	TGTGCCACCAACGGAGGGGGTTTTGGCACAGATACGCAGTATTTT	CATNGGGFGTDTQYF
TRBD1	16	TRBJ1-1	few	TRBV5-1	TGCGCCAGCACCCTTGGGTTACAGGGGGCGAAGACTGAAGCTTTCTTT	CASTLGLQGAKTEAFF
-	15	TRBJ2-3	-	TRBV29-1	TGCAGCGTTGAAGAAACTGCTCCCAGGTCGGATACGCAGTATTTT	CSVEETAPRSDTQYF